The present T cell receptor (beta chain) was sequenced within a study of OX40 agonist ivuxolimab in advanced cancers. Overall study: Past anti-PD-1, anti-PD-L1 or anti-CTLA-4 therapy was accepted, and 40% had received some.

This clone was counted once. Its target is not known. CDR1 is SEHNR, CDR2 FQNEAQ, per germline (reference sequence). The CDR3 has 13 residues. The V gene lost 0 bases and the J gene lost 1 base, with 3 bases spanning the gap. Study conclusions and caveats: Among the nonresponders, some also had low normalized T-cell clonal expansion.

The method was immunoSEQ multiplex PCR; TCRdb's version includes in-frame clones alone and lacks a portion of them. Among under 40,000 clones listed, around 80% were seen once. The chain is built from TRBV7-9 and TRBJ1-1, with D hard to call. The source was CD4+ or CD8+ T cells sorted from blood, collected in a trial of the OX40 agonist ivuxolimab. The receptor's source is an adult with an advanced solid tumor such as melanoma, head and neck, liver or kidney cancer. Here the CDR3 DNA reads TGTGCCAGCAGCTTAGCGGGGAACACTGAAGCTTTCTTT. This gives the protein CASSLAGNTEAFF.